In its sample, the clone carrying this T cell receptor (beta chain) was seen many times. The antigen is undetermined. Germline CDR1 reads SQVTM; CDR2 reads ANQGSEA. The length of the CDR3 is 13 residues. The junction had 3 bases not matched to a gene; V was cut back by 3 bases and J by 4 bases. Template switching added a universal primer binding site, and final cDNA carried unique molecular identifiers. TCRdb analysed the 5' RACE reads with MiXCR anew, one entry per CDR3 protein. The sample holds some 600,000 distinct CDR3 sequences; 7% to 7.5% are singletons and the top ten take 1.5% to 2%. This entry belongs to a study of identical twins. General study points: Interpretation of the results relied on cross-sectional statistical analysis and not on following the same donors.

This same sample was also taken into another study, of yellow fever vaccine responses in identical twins. This second report adds: Vaccine T cell responses of twins reportedly seemed partly convergent and partly personalized.

This chain connects TRBV29-1 to TRBJ2-5; 9 bases line up with TRBD1. The sequence came from a woman aged 18-29 years in good health. Sequencing was carried out using PBMCs. CDR3 residues: CSVDLDRGETQYF. CDR3 sequence (DNA): TGCAGCGTTGATTTGGACAGGGGAGAGACCCAGTACTTC.